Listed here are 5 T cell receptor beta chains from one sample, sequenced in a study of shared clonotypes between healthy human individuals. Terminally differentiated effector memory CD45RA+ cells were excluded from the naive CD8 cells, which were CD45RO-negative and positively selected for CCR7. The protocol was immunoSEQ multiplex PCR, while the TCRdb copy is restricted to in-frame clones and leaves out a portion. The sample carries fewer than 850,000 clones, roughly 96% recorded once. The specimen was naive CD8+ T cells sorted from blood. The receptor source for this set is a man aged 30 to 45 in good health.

The CDR3 here is CASSLSRRGVSYNEQFF. Written as DNA, the CDR3 is TGTGCCAGCAGTTTATCGCGGCGCGGGGTATCCTACAATGAGCAGTTCTTC. The V gene is TRBV27, the J gene TRBJ2-1; tentative D call: TRBD2 (6 bases). Germline CDR1 and CDR2: MNHEY and SMNVEV (reference sequence). CDR3 length: 17 amino acids. Trimming took 0 bases from V and 1 from J, leaving 13 bases between them.

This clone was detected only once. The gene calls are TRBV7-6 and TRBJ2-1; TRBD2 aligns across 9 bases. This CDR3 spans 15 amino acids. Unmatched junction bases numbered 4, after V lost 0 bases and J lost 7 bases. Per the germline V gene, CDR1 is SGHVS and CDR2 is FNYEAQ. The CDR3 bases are TGTGCCAGCAGCTTAGCGCGGGAGGGCCGAAATGAGCAGTTCTTC. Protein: CASSLAREGRNEQFF.

CDR3 loop: CASSEWLSGHEQFF. The CDR3 DNA follows: TGTGCCAGCAGTGAATGGTTATCCGGGCATGAGCAGTTCTTC. The chain joins TRBV25-1 to TRBJ2-1; D unresolved. CDR1 and CDR2 from the germline V gene are MGHDK and SYGVNS. The CDR3 contains 14 residues. The V gene lost 1 base and the J gene lost 8 bases, with 12 bases spanning the gap.

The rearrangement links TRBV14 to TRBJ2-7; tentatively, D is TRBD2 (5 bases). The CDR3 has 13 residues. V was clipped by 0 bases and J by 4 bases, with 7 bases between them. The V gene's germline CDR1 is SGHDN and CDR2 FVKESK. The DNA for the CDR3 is TGTGCCAGCAGCCAAGAACGGGGTTACGAGCAGTACTTC. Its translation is CASSQERGYEQYF. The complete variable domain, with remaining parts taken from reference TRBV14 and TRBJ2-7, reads EAGVTQFPSHSVIEKGQTVTLRCDPISGHDNLYWYRRVMGKEIKFLLHFVKESKQDESGMPNNRFLAERTGGTYSTLKVQPAELEDSGVYFCASSQERGYEQYFGPGTRLTVT.

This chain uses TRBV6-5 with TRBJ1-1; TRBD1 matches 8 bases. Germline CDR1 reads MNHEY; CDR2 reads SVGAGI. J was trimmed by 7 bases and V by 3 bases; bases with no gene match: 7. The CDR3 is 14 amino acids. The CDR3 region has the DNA TGTGCCAGCAGTTATGGTGGCAGGGGGCTTGAAGCTTTCTTT. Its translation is CASSYGGRGLEAFF.